These 29 T cell receptor beta chains were sequenced from one sample in a study of cytomegalovirus exposure and HLA in healthy donors (dated by TCRdb to about 2017). The library was generated by the immunoSEQ multiplex PCR assay. For the multiplex PCR, a mixture combining 60 forward primers for TCR Vbeta segments and 13 reverse primers for TCR Jbeta segments was used. TCRdb took this table from immuneACCESS and kept in-frame rearrangements with V and J called. Such tables lack part of the clones; where checked against another copy, unresolved V genes explain under half of the gap, and the rest is unexplained. For this sample the table gives fewer than 250,000 clones, of which roughly 85% were detected only once. The top ten hold 1.5% to 2% of the sample. Sequencing was carried out using PBMCs. These receptor sequences come from a man aged 18 to 29 in good health and CMV-seronegative.

The chain is built from TRBV7-8 and TRBJ1-2; 11 positions match TRBD1. Germline trimming cut 3 bases from V and 4 bases from J; bases unmatched to any gene: 1. The CDR3 spans 14 residues. Germline-derived CDR1 and CDR2 are SGHVS and FQNEAQ. The CDR3: CASSLGTGGYGYTF. CDR3 coding DNA: TGTGCCAGCAGCTTGGGGACAGGGGGCTATGGCTACACCTTC.

This CDR3 reads CASSFETQGFKETQYF. The CDR3 DNA follows: TGCGCCAGCAGCTTCGAAACTCAGGGGTTTAAAGAGACCCAGTACTTC. The chain joins TRBV5-1 to TRBJ2-5, with D perhaps TRBD1 (6 bases). The CDR3 has 16 residues. V was trimmed by 2 bases and J by 3 bases, leaving 17 bases between them. CDR1 and CDR2 from the germline V gene are SGHRS and YFSETQ. The full variable domain, in which reference TRBV5-1 and TRBJ2-5 provide the parts outside the CDR3, is KAGVTQTPRYLIKTRGQQVTLSCSPISGHRSVSWYQQTPGQGLQFLFEYFSETQRNKGNFPGRFSGRQFSNSRSEMNVSTLELGDSALYLCASSFETQGFKETQYFGPGTRLLVL.

The chain recombines TRBV5-1 with TRBJ2-1; no clear D gene. The germline gives CDR1 SGHRS, CDR2 YFSETQ. Trimming stripped 0 bases from V and 0 bases from J, with 7 bases between. This CDR3 region has 15 residues. The CDR3 sequence is CASSLGYSSYNEQFF. CDR3 sequence (DNA): TGCGCCAGCAGCTTGGGGTATAGCTCCTACAATGAGCAGTTCTTC.

Here the CDR3 reads CASSNADIQYF. For the CDR3, the DNA is TGTGCCAGCAGCAATGCGGACATTCAGTACTTC. This sequence joins TRBV2 and TRBJ2-4; D unresolved. The V gene's germline CDR1 is SNHLY and CDR2 FYNNEI. The CDR3 consists of 11 residues. Trimming removed 6 bases from V and 8 bases from J, with 8 bases in between.

The V gene is TRBV5-1, the J gene TRBJ1-6; D remains ambiguous. The germline V and J ends were trimmed by 0 bases and 13 bases, with 17 bases remaining between them. CDR3 size: 15 residues. Germline V gene sequence: CDR1 SGHRS, CDR2 YFSETQ. The CDR3 region has the DNA TGCGCCAGCAGCTTGGCAGACTCCTCAATTGCTCCCCTCCACTTT. Translation gives CASSLADSSIAPLHF. Full variable domain (outside the CDR3, taken from reference TRBV5-1 and TRBJ1-6): KAGVTQTPRYLIKTRGQQVTLSCSPISGHRSVSWYQQTPGQGLQFLFEYFSETQRNKGNFPGRFSGRQFSNSRSEMNVSTLELGDSALYLCASSLADSSIAPLHFGNGTRLTVT.

The chain links TRBV7-3 to TRBJ1-1; D unresolved. V lost 4 bases, J lost 1 base, and 10 bases lay in between. CDR3 size: 14 residues. Germline V gene sequence: CDR1 SGHTA, CDR2 FQGTGA. The CDR3 DNA follows: TGTGCCAGCAGCTCGGACGCGGGGAACACTGAAGCTTTCTTT. It encodes CASSSDAGNTEAFF.

The V and J genes are TRBV19 and TRBJ2-5; 11 bases are a match to TRBD2. With 10 bases clipped from V and 1 base from J, the junction kept 2 bases outside the gene matches. This CDR3 is built from 13 residues. The germline CDR1 and CDR2 sequences are LNHDA and SQIVND (reference sequence). CDR3 residues: CATGLAGQETQYF. Written as DNA, the CDR3 is TGTGCCACCGGACTAGCGGGCCAAGAGACCCAGTACTTC.

V is TRBV29-1 and J is TRBJ1-2; 12 positions agree with TRBD1. Germline-derived CDR1 and CDR2 are SQVTM and ANQGSEA. The CDR3 runs 14 residues. The V gene end was trimmed by 4 bases and the J gene end by 6 bases; junction bases not matched to a gene: 6. CDR3 sequence: CSVVSGTGGDGYTF. CDR3 sequence (DNA): TGCAGCGTTGTCTCCGGGACAGGGGGCGATGGCTACACCTTC.

This clone was observed a few times. The rearrangement links TRBV5-1 to TRBJ2-6; 7 bases align to TRBD1. The CDR3 has 17 amino acids. In germline, CDR1 is SGHRS, CDR2 YFSETQ. With 4 bases clipped from V and 2 bases from J, the junction kept 9 bases outside the gene matches. The CDR3 spells CASSPLTTGAGANVLTF. The DNA for the CDR3 is TGCGCCAGCAGCCCTCTAACTACAGGGGCTGGGGCCAACGTCCTGACTTTC. Based on the CDR3 plus reference TRBV5-1 and TRBJ2-6, the full variable domain is KAGVTQTPRYLIKTRGQQVTLSCSPISGHRSVSWYQQTPGQGLQFLFEYFSETQRNKGNFPGRFSGRQFSNSRSEMNVSTLELGDSALYLCASSPLTTGAGANVLTFGAGSRLTVL.

The chain joins TRBV29-1 to TRBJ2-7, with 11 bases that match TRBD1. Germline V gene sequence: CDR1 SQVTM, CDR2 ANQGSEA. CDR3 length equals 14 residues. Germline trimming cut 0 bases from V and 5 bases from J; bases unmatched to any gene: 3. In DNA, the CDR3 is TGCAGCGTTGAAGATTCGGGACAGGGGGACGAGCAGTACTTC. This translates into CSVEDSGQGDEQYF.

The chain uses TRBV5-1 and TRBJ1-1; no firm D call. Germline V gives CDR1 SGHRS, CDR2 YFSETQ. V gave up 3 bases and J gave up 2 bases, with 14 bases separating them. The CDR3 has 15 residues. The CDR3 spells CASSSAKTGNTEAFF. In nucleotides, the CDR3 is TGCGCCAGCAGCTCCGCCAAAACGGGAAACACTGAAGCTTTCTTT.

The chain combines TRBV6-1 with TRBJ1-6; 9 bases fit TRBD1. The CDR3 has 15 amino acids. Trimming cost V 6 bases and J 7 bases; bases outside gene matches: 7. The germline V gene encodes CDR1 MNHNS and CDR2 SASEGT. The CDR3: CASSERQGGNSPLHF. In nucleotides, the CDR3 is TGTGCCAGCAGCGAAAGACAGGGGGGAAATTCACCCCTCCACTTT.

V is TRBV5-6 and J is TRBJ1-1; D ambiguous. V was shortened by 0 bases and J by 1 base, with 13 bases between the two germline ends. The CDR3 extends over 16 amino acids. The germline CDR1 and CDR2 sequences are SGHDT and YYEEEE. The CDR3 protein is CASSLESGIGNTEAFF. The DNA for the CDR3 is TGTGCCAGCAGCTTGGAGTCCGGGATCGGGAACACTGAAGCTTTCTTT.

This sequence joins TRBV11-2 and TRBJ1-3, with 9 bases lining up with TRBD1. Germline lookup yields CDR1 SGHAT and CDR2 FQNNGV. V was clipped by 1 base and J by 3 bases; unmatched bases: 7. The CDR3 length is 17 residues. CDR3 sequence: CASSLAVQGASGNTIYF. CDR3 coding DNA: TGTGCCAGCAGCTTAGCAGTACAGGGGGCAAGTGGAAACACCATATATTTT. The variable domain in full, completed from reference TRBV11-2 and TRBJ1-3, reads EAGVAQSPRYKIIEKRQSVAFWCNPISGHATLYWYQQILGQGPKLLIQFQNNGVVDDSQLPKDRFSAERLKGVDSTLKIQPAKLEDSAVYLCASSLAVQGASGNTIYFGEGSWLTVV.

There are a few counts of this clone. The gene calls are TRBV11-3 and TRBJ2-2, with 7 positions matching TRBD1. CDR3 length equals 14 residues. Germline lookup yields CDR1 SGHNT and CDR2 YENEEA. With V trimmed by 5 bases and J by 5 bases, 5 bases remained unmatched. The CDR3 DNA reads as TGTGCCAGCAGCCCTAAGGGGGCAACCGGGGAGCTGTTTTTT. Translating gives CASSPKGATGELFF.

The chain joins TRBV28 to TRBJ1-1; 7 nucleotides line up with TRBD1. Trimming took 9 bases from V and 6 from J; bases not matched to a gene: 10. This CDR3 has 13 residues. CDR1 and CDR2 (germline): MDHEN, SYDVKM. CDR3 residues: CASQTGIISEAFF. CDR3 bases: TGTGCCAGTCAGACAGGGATAATATCTGAAGCTTTCTTT.

The J gene is TRBJ2-2, the V gene TRBV27; D is possibly TRBD2 (5 bases). Germline CDR1 MNHEY, CDR2 SMNVEV (reference sequence). The CDR3 is 15 residues long. Trimming stripped 3 bases from V and 3 bases from J, with 11 bases between. The CDR3 region is CASSFGFGDTGELFF. CDR3 DNA: TGTGCCAGCAGTTTTGGTTTCGGGGACACCGGGGAGCTGTTTTTT.

In its sample, this clone was seen a few times. The chain employs TRBV7-2 and TRBJ2-7; TRBD2 is a possible D gene (6 bases). The length of the CDR3 is 13 residues. Deletions cut 1 base from V and 5 bases from J, with 9 bases between. Germline loops: CDR1 SGHTA, CDR2 FQGNSA. CDR3 DNA sequence: TGTGCCAGCAGCTTAGGGGCGGGGAACGAGCAGTACTTC. Its protein is CASSLGAGNEQYF.

The chain links TRBV19 to TRBJ2-1, with D perhaps matching TRBD2 (5 bases). V lost 1 base and J 0 bases, leaving 10 bases between the germline ends. The CDR3 is 16 amino acids. From germline, CDR1 is LNHDA and CDR2 SQIVND (reference sequence). CDR3 region: CASSIGVRDSYNEQFF. CDR3 bases: TGTGCCAGTAGTATAGGGGTGAGGGACTCCTACAATGAGCAGTTCTTC.

This clone was seen more than once but under ten times. The CDR3 DNA follows: TGTGCCAGCTCACGCGGACAGGGGAGCACTGAAGCTTTCTTT. Residues: CASSRGQGSTEAFF. The J gene is TRBJ1-1, the V gene TRBV18; 9 positions agree with TRBD1. CDR3 length: 14 amino acids. Germline V gene lookup returns CDR1 KGHSH and CDR2 LQKENI. J lost 4 bases, V lost 4 bases, and 4 bases had no gene match.

CDR3 protein: CASSPGTSDTYEQYF. The CDR3 nucleotides are TGTGCCAGCAGCCCCGGGACTAGCGATACCTACGAGCAGTACTTC. The rearrangement joins TRBV5-4 to TRBJ2-7; 10 nucleotides agree with TRBD2. With 4 bases clipped from V and 2 bases from J, the junction kept 6 bases outside the gene matches. CDR1 and CDR2 from the germline V gene are SGHNT and YYREEE (reference sequence). The length of the CDR3 is 15 residues.

V gene TRBV11-3 combines with J gene TRBJ2-3, with a weak D call TRBD2 (6 bases). The CDR3 totals 16 residues. The germline CDR1 and CDR2 sequences are SGHNT and YENEEA. Trimming pared 4 bases from V and 1 base from J, leaving 15 bases between. DNA of the CDR3: TGTGCCAGCAGCTGGTCCGGGACTGGCGGCACAGATACGCAGTATTTT. This gives the protein CASSWSGTGGTDTQYF.

This chain uses TRBV5-1 with TRBJ2-5, with TRBD2 matching over 8 bases. CDR1 is SGHRS and CDR2 is YFSETQ in the germline V gene. Trimming removed 6 bases from V and 0 bases from J; junction bases left unmatched: 4. The CDR3 extends over 14 amino acids. CDR3 nucleotides: TGCGCCAGCACCTTAGCGGGGAACCAAGAGACCCAGTACTTC. Amino acids: CASTLAGNQETQYF.

This clone appeared a few times. V is TRBV5-1 and J is TRBJ2-7, with TRBD1 matching over 8 bases. The germline V gene encodes CDR1 SGHRS and CDR2 YFSETQ. Trimming at V came to 5 bases and at J to 2 bases, leaving 6 bases not matched to a gene. CDR3 length: 14 residues. The CDR3 bases are TGCGCCAGCAGAAGGACAGGGAGACCCTACGAGCAGTACTTC. It specifies CASRRTGRPYEQYF.

This chain connects TRBV19 to TRBJ1-2; D is undetermined. Germline values: CDR1 LNHDA, CDR2 SQIVND (reference sequence). CDR3 length equals 12 residues. Trimming took 6 bases from V and 8 from J, leaving 13 bases between them. CDR3 residues: CASRQTADGYTF. DNA of the CDR3: TGTGCCAGTAGACAAACAGCTGACGGCTACACCTTC.

V gene TRBV18 combines with J gene TRBJ2-2; D not resolved. CDR3 length equals 16 residues. With 1 base removed from V and 3 bases from J, the gap between germline ends came to 12 bases. The germline V gene encodes CDR1 KGHSH and CDR2 LQKENI. CDR3 loop: CASSPLQSDYTGELFF. The DNA of the CDR3 is TGTGCCAGCTCACCACTACAGTCTGATTACACCGGGGAGCTGTTTTTT. The entire variable domain, with the rest obtained from reference TRBV18 and TRBJ2-2, is as follows: NAGVMQNPRHLVRRRGQEARLRCSPMKGHSHVYWYRQLPEEGLKFMVYLQKENIIDESGMPKERFSAEFPKEGPSILRIQQVVRGDSAAYFCASSPLQSDYTGELFFGEGSRLTVL.

The rearrangement links TRBV9 to TRBJ2-7, with 8 bases lining up with TRBD1. V was clipped by 2 bases and J by 6 bases; unmatched bases: 7. The CDR3 is 14 residues long. The germline V gene has CDR1 SGDLS and CDR2 YYNGEE. CDR3 loop: CASSVYDRGAEQYF. The CDR3 bases are TGTGCCAGCAGCGTGTATGACAGGGGAGCCGAGCAGTACTTC.

The rearrangement uses TRBV7-2 and TRBJ2-7; 7 bases align to TRBD1. CDR3 size: 15 residues. Germline V lookup: CDR1 SGHTA, CDR2 FQGNSA. J gave up 3 bases and V 1 base, and 6 bases lay outside the gene matches. CDR3 sequence: CASSLDPGGYYEQYF. In DNA, the CDR3 is TGTGCCAGCAGCTTAGACCCAGGGGGTTACTACGAGCAGTACTTC.

In its sample, this clone was seen once. The J gene is TRBJ1-1, the V gene TRBV6-5; D unclear. Trimming took 8 bases from V and 3 from J, leaving 13 bases between them. Per the germline V gene, CDR1 is MNHEY and CDR2 is SVGAGI. The CDR3 runs 13 residues. CDR3 DNA sequence: TGTGCCAGCGGGCAGACCTTGTACACTGAAGCTTTCTTT. It codes for CASGQTLYTEAFF.